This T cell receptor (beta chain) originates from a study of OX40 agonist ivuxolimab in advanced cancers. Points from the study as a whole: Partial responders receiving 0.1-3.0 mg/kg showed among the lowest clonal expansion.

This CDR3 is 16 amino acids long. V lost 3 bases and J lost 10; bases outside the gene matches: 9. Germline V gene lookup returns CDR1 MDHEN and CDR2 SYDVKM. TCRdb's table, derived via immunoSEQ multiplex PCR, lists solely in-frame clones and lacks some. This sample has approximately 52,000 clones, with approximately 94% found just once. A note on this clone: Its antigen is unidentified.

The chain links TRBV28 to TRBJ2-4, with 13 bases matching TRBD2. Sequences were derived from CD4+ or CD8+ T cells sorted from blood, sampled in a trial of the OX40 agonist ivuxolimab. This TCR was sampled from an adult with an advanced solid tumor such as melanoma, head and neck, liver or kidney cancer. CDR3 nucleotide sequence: TGTGCCAGCAGTTTGAGGACTAGCGGGAGTGGTTTGATTCAGTACTTC. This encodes CASSLRTSGSGLIQYF.